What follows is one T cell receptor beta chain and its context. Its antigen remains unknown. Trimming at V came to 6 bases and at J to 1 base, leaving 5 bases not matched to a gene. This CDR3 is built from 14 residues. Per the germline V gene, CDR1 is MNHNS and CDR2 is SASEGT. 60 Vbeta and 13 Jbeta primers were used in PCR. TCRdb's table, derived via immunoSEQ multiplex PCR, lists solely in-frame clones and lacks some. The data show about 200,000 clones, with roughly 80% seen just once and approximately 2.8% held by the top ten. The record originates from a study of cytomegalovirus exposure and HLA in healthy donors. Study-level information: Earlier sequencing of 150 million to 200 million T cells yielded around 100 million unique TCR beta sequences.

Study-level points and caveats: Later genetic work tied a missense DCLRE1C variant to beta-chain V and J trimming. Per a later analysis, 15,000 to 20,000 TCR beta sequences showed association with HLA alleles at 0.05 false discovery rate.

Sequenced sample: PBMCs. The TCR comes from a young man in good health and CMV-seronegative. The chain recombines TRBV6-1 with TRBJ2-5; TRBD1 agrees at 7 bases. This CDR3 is CASRTRGPQETQYF. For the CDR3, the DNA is TGTGCCAGCAGAACAAGGGGGCCCCAAGAGACCCAGTACTTC.